Described below is a single TCR beta chain sequence and its context. Germline CDR1 and CDR2: WNHNN and SYGVQD (reference sequence). The V end was cut by 3 bases, the J end by 7 bases, with 12 bases between. The CDR3 totals 14 residues. The data are from a study of blood T cell repertoires in COVID-19. Study-level information: Samples representing acute and convalescent COVID-19 were sourced from the United States, Italy and Spain. T cells, B-cell-depleted T cells, or PBMCs supplied cDNA or gDNA.

Authors' methods: Reference gene primer amplification gave estimated nucleated cell counts. The table came from immunoSEQ multiplex PCR; TCRdb's copy has only in-frame clones and leaves some out. Clone size and the V and J calls come from that table; the DNA yielded D and trimming. The sample carries fewer than 300,000 clones, more than 65% recorded once. The chain combines TRBV10-1 with TRBJ2-2; D might be TRBD1 (6 bases). The receptor comes from a young woman with acute or convalescent COVID-19. Sequencing was carried out using peripheral blood. CDR3 sequence: CASSESRGVGELFF. The CDR3 DNA follows: TGCGCCAGCAGTGAATCCAGGGGAGTCGGGGAGCTGTTTTTT.